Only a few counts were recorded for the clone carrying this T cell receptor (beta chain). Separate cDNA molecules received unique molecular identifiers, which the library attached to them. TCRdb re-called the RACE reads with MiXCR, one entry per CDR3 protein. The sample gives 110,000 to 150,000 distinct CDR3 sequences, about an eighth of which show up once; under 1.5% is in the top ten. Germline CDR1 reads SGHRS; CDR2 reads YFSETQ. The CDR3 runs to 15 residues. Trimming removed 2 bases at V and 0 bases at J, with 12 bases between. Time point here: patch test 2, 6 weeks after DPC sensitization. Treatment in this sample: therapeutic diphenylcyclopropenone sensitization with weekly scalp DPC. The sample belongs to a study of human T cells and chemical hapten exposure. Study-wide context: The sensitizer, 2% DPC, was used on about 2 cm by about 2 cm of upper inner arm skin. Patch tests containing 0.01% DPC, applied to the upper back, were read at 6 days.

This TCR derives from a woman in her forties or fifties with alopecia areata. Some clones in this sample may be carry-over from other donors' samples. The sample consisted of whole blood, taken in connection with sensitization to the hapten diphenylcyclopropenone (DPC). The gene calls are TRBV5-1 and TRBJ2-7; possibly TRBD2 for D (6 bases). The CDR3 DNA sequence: TGCGCCAGCAGCTTTCTGAGCGGGTCCTCCTACGAGCAGTACTTC. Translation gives CASSFLSGSSYEQYF.